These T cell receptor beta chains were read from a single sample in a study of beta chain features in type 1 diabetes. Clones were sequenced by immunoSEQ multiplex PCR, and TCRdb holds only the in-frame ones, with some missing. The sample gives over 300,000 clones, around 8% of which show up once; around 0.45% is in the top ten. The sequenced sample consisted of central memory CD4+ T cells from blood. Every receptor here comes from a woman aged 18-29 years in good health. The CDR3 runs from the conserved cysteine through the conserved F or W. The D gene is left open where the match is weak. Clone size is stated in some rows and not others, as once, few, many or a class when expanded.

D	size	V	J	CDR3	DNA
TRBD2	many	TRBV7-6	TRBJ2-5	CASSSTGGRGKETQYF	TGTGCCAGCAGCTCCACGGGGGGGAGAGGGAAAGAGACCCAGTACTTC
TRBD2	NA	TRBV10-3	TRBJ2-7	CASSYSPGGGYEQYF	TGTGCCAGCAGTTACTCTCCGGGAGGGGGCTACGAGCAGTACTTC
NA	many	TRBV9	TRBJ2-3	CASSSRKSTDTQYF	TGTGCCAGCAGTTCCCGAAAGAGCACAGATACGCAGTATTTT
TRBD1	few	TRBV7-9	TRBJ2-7	CASSRSSPWTGEPWLYF	TGTGCCAGCAGCCGATCATCCCCCTGGACAGGGGAGCCGTGGTTGTACTTC
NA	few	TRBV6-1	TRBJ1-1	CASSPQYTEAFF	TGTGCCAGCAGCCCCCAGTACACTGAAGCTTTCTTT
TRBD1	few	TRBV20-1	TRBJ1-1	CSGTGSTEAFF	TGCAGTGGGACAGGTTCCACTGAAGCTTTCTTT
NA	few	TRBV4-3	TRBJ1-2	CASSQDRGYGYTF	TGCGCCAGCAGCCAAGACAGGGGCTATGGCTACACCTTC
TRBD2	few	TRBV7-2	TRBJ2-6	CASSPRTSGAGSGANVLTF	TGTGCCAGCAGCCCCCGGACTAGCGGAGCCGGTTCTGGGGCCAACGTCCTGACTTTC
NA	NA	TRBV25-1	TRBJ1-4	CASSVPGEEANEKLFF	TGTGCCAGCAGTGTGCCGGGGGAGGAGGCTAATGAAAAACTGTTTTTT
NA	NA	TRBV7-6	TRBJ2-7	CASSLALGDEQYF	TGTGCCAGCAGCTTAGCATTGGGGGACGAGCAGTACTTC
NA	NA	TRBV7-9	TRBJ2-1	CASNLYNEQFF	TGTGCCAGCAACCTGTACAATGAGCAGTTCTTC
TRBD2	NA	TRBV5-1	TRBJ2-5	CASSLEAGVETQYF	TGCGCCAGCAGCTTGGAGGCGGGAGTGGAGACCCAGTACTTC
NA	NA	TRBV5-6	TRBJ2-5	CASSLGRDQETQYF	TGTGCCAGCAGCTTGGGTCGGGACCAAGAGACCCAGTACTTC
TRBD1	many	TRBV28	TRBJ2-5	CASSHLTGEETQYF	TGTGCCAGCAGTCACCTAACAGGGGAAGAGACCCAGTACTTC
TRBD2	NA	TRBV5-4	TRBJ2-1	CASSISGRAKGEQFF	TGTGCCAGCAGCATTAGCGGGAGGGCCAAGGGTGAGCAGTTCTTC
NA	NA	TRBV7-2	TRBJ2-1	CASSLVGAVGHGFF	TGTGCCAGCAGCTTAGTCGGCGCTGTAGGACACGGGTTCTTC
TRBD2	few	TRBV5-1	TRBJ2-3	CASSLAREGRGSDTQYF	TGCGCCAGCAGCTTGGCCCGGGAGGGCCGAGGCTCAGATACGCAGTATTTT
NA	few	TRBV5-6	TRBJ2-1	CASSFGLLSSYNEQFF	TGTGCCAGCAGCTTCGGGCTCCTCAGCTCCTACAATGAGCAGTTCTTC
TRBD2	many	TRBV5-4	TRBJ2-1	CASSRGTSEDNEQFF	TGTGCCAGCAGCCGGGGGACTAGCGAGGACAATGAGCAGTTCTTC
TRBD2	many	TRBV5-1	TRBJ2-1	CASGQFAGTSGYNEQFF	TGCGCCAGCGGCCAATTTGCCGGGACTAGCGGTTACAATGAGCAGTTCTTC
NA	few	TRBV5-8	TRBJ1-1	CASSLRGRNTEAFF	TGTGCCAGCAGCTTACGGGGAAGGAACACTGAAGCTTTCTTT
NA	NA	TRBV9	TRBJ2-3	CASSVRMPDTQYF	TGTGCCAGCAGCGTAAGAATGCCGGATACGCAGTATTTT
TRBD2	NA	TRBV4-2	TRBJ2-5	CASSQAGAGETQYF	TGTGCCAGCAGCCAGGCGGGAGCTGGAGAGACCCAGTACTTC
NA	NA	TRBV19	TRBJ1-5	CASSITGMDQPQHF	TGTGCCAGTAGTATAACAGGGATGGATCAGCCCCAGCATTTT
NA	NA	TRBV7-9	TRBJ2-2	CASSLIPSSERRNTGELFF	TGTGCCAGCAGCTTAATCCCTAGCTCTGAGCGGAGGAACACCGGGGAGCTGTTTTTT
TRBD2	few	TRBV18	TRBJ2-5	CASSFGTSGGGETQYF	TGTGCCAGCTCATTCGGGACTAGCGGAGGGGGAGAGACCCAGTACTTC
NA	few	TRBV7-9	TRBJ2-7	CASSLLSAASYEQYF	TGTGCCAGCAGCTTACTTTCAGCCGCGTCCTACGAGCAGTACTTC
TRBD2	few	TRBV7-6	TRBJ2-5	CASTTSGGGREETQYF	TGTGCCAGCACCACCTCGGGGGGGGGAAGAGAGGAGACCCAGTACTTC
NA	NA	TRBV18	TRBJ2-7	CASSNQPGGSYEQYF	TGTGCCAGCTCAAACCAGCCGGGTGGCTCCTACGAGCAGTACTTC
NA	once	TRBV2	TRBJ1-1	CASRGEATEAFF	TGTGCCAGCAGGGGCGAGGCCACTGAAGCTTTCTTT
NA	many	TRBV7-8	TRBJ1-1	CASSLNTEAFF	TGTGCCAGCAGCTTGAACACTGAAGCTTTCTTT
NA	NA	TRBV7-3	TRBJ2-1	CASSPSGLNNEQFF	TGTGCCAGCAGCCCCTCAGGGTTGAACAATGAGCAGTTCTTC
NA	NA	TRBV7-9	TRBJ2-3	CASSLGSTDTDTQYF	TGTGCCAGCAGCTTAGGATCGACAGATACAGATACGCAGTATTTT
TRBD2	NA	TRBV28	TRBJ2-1	CASLAGGRNEQFF	TGTGCCAGCCTAGCGGGAGGGCGCAATGAGCAGTTCTTC
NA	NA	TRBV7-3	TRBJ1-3	CASSEGPGNTIYF	TGTGCCAGCAGCGAGGGACCAGGAAACACCATATATTTT
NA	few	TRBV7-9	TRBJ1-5	CASSLGFDSQPQHF	TGTGCCAGCAGCTTAGGGTTCGACAGTCAGCCCCAGCATTTT
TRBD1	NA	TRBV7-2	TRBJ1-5	CASSLEGRGVQPQHF	TGTGCCAGCAGCTTAGAAGGCAGGGGGGTTCAGCCCCAGCATTTT
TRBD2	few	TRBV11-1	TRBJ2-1	CASSARLAGGYNEQFF	TGTGCCAGCAGCGCCAGACTAGCGGGAGGCTATAATGAGCAGTTCTTC
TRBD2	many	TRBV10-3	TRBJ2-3	CAISGGVVTDTQYF	TGTGCCATCAGCGGGGGGGTAGTCACAGATACGCAGTATTTT
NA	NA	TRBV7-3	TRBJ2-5	CASSFQSRGETQYF	TGTGCCAGCAGCTTTCAGTCTCGAGGAGAGACCCAGTACTTC
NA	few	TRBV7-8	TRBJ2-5	CASSSNTGNQYF	TGTGCCAGCAGCTCGAACACAGGGAATCAGTACTTC
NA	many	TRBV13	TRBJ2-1	CASSLGLAQGERNNEQFF	TGTGCCAGCAGCTTAGGATTAGCGCAAGGAGAGAGGAACAATGAGCAGTTCTTC
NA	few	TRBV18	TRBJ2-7	CASSPYMRGRSSYEQYF	TGTGCCAGCTCACCATATATGAGGGGACGGAGCTCCTACGAGCAGTACTTC
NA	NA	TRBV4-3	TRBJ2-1	CASSQDSRAYNEQFF	TGCGCCAGCAGCCAAGATTCCAGGGCCTACAATGAGCAGTTCTTC
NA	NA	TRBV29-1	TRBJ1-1	CSVKPRGAEFSNTEAFF	TGCAGCGTTAAGCCACGGGGGGCGGAATTCTCGAACACTGAAGCTTTCTTT